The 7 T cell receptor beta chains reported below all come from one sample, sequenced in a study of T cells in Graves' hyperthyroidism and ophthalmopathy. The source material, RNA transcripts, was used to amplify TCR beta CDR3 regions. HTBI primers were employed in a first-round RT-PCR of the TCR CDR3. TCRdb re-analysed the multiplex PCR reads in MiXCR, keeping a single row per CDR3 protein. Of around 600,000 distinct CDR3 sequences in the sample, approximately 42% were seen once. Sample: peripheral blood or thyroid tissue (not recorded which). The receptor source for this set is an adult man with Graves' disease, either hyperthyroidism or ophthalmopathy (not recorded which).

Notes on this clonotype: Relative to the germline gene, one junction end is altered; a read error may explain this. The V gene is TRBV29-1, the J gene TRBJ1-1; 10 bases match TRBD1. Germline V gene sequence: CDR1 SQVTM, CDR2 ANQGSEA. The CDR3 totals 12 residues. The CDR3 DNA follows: TGCAGCGACGGGACAGGGGTGACTGAAACTTTCTTT. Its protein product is CSDGTGVTETFF.

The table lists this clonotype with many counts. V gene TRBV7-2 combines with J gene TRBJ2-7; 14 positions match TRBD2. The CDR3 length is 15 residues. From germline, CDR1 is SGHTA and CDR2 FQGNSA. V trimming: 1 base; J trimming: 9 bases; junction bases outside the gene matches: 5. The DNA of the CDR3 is TGTGCCAGCAGCTTAGGAGGGACTAGCGGGAGTTGGCAGTACTTC. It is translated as CASSLGGTSGSWQYF.

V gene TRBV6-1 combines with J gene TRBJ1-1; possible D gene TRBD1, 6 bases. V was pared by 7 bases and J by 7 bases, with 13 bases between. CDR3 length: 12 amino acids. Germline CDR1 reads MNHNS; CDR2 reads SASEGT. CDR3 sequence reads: CASKDRFLEAFF. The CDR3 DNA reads TGTGCCAGCAAAGACAGGTTTCTTGAAGCTTTCTTT.

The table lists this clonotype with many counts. CDR3 residues: CAIAATGYNSPLHF. DNA for the CDR3: TGTGCCATCGCGGCGACAGGCTATAATTCACCCCTCCACTTT. The V and J genes are TRBV10-3 and TRBJ1-6; weak D call: TRBD1 (6 bases). Looked up from germline, CDR1 is ENHRY and CDR2 is SYGVKD. Trimming took off 8 bases at V and 3 bases at J, with 11 bases between the two ends. The CDR3 runs to 14 residues.

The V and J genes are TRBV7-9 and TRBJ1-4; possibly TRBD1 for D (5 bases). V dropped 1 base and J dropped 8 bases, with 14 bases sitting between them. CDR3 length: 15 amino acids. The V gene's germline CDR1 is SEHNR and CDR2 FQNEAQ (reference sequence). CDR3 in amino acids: CASSLGDGRWEKLFF. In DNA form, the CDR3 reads TGTGCCAGCAGCTTAGGGGACGGCCGATGGGAAAAACTGTTTTTT.

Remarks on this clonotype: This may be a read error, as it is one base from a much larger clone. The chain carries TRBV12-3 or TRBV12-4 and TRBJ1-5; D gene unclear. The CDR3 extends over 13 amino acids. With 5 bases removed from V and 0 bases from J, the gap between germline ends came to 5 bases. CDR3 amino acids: CASSGYSNQPQHF. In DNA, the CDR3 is TGTGCCAGCAGTGGATATAGCAATCAGCCCCAGCATTTT.

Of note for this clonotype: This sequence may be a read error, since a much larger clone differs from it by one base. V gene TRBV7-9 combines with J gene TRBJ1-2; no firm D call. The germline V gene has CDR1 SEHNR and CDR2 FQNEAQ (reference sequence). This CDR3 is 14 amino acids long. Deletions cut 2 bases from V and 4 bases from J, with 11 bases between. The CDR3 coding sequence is TGTGCCAGCAGCTTAACTCGGGGTATCTATGGCTACACCTTC. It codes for CASSLTRGIYGYTF.